The source of this TCR beta chain is a study of blood T cell repertoires in COVID-19. Data came from immunoSEQ multiplex PCR; TCRdb stores just in-frame clones and leaves some out. The data hold around 59,000 clones, with approximately 90% observed a single time. Sequencing was done on a sample of peripheral blood. This receptor was identified in a man in his fifties or sixties with acute or convalescent COVID-19.

CDR3 amino acids: CAISEGQGAAETQYF. The CDR3, as DNA: TGTGCCATCAGTGAGGGACAGGGGGCAGCGGAGACCCAGTACTTC. V usage is TRBV10-3 and J usage is TRBJ2-5; 11 bases align to TRBD1. CDR1 and CDR2 (germline): ENHRY, SYGVKD. The V and J ends lost 2 bases and 5 bases, in that order; junction bases with no gene match: 4. CDR3 length equals 15 residues.